One and the same sample provided the 15 T cell receptor beta chains below, sequenced in a study of identical twins. TCRdb reprocessed the 5' RACE reads via MiXCR and lists one record per CDR3 protein. This sample has 1.5 million to 2 million distinct CDR3 sequences, with 32% found just once. Material for sequencing was cord blood. All receptors come from a newborn girl in good health.

This clonotype was detected a few times. The rearrangement joins TRBV5-1 to TRBJ2-7; TRBD1 matches at 7 bases. Germline CDR1 reads SGHRS; CDR2 reads YFSETQ. The CDR3 has 16 amino acids. With 4 bases clipped from V and 0 bases from J, the junction kept 10 bases outside the gene matches. In nucleotides, the CDR3 is TGCGCCAGCAGCAGAACCGGGACAGCCATCTCCTACGAGCAGTACTTC. This gives the protein CASSRTGTAISYEQYF. The full variable domain, with the rest looked up from reference TRBV5-1 and TRBJ2-7, is KAGVTQTPRYLIKTRGQQVTLSCSPISGHRSVSWYQQTPGQGLQFLFEYFSETQRNKGNFPGRFSGRQFSNSRSEMNVSTLELGDSALYLCASSRTGTAISYEQYFGPGTRLTVT.

This clonotype was found a few times. The rearrangement joins TRBV10-3 to TRBJ1-2; D is perhaps TRBD1 (6 bases). The V and J ends lost 2 bases and 2 bases respectively, with 9 bases between them. The CDR3 has 14 amino acids. Germline V gene data show CDR1 as ENHRY and CDR2 as SYGVKD. CDR3 sequence reads: CAISEIQGNYGYTF. The CDR3 DNA reads TGTGCCATCAGTGAGATACAGGGAAACTATGGCTACACCTTC.

The V call is TRBV10-3, the J call TRBJ1-1; 9 bases fit TRBD1. The CDR3 length is 15 residues. V lost 0 bases and J lost 4; bases outside the gene matches: 3. From germline, CDR1 is ENHRY and CDR2 SYGVKD. The chain's CDR3 is CAISESGTGITEAFF. CDR3 DNA: TGTGCCATCAGTGAGTCGGGGACAGGGATCACTGAAGCTTTCTTT.

This clonotype came up many times. The rearrangement links TRBV6-5 to TRBJ1-2, with TRBD1 matching over 8 bases. Germline V lookup: CDR1 MNHEY, CDR2 SVGAGI. J lost 0 bases, V lost 5 bases, and 8 bases had no gene match. CDR3 length: 16 amino acids. The CDR3 here is CASSPGTGATNYGYTF. As DNA, the CDR3 is TGTGCCAGCAGTCCCGGGACAGGAGCTACTAACTATGGCTACACCTTC.

The rearrangement uses TRBV4-2 and TRBJ1-2; 7 positions match TRBD1. Germline V CDR1 and CDR2: LGHNA, YNFKEQ. The CDR3 is made up of 19 amino acids. V was pared by 2 bases and J by 4 bases, with 19 bases of the junction left unmatched. CDR3 coding DNA: TGTGCCAGCAGCCAACCGTCAAGACGGGGGACAGCCGGACTCTATGGCTACACCTTC. It translates to CASSQPSRRGTAGLYGYTF.

This clonotype came up a few times. The rearrangement uses TRBV12-3 or TRBV12-4 and TRBJ1-5, with D uncertain. Trimming removed 4 bases at V and 0 bases at J, with 7 bases between. The length of the CDR3 is 14 residues. As DNA, the CDR3 is TGTGCCAGCAGTTCAGCGAATAGCAATCAGCCCCAGCATTTT. Its protein is CASSSANSNQPQHF.

In this sample, this clonotype turned up a few times. The chain uses TRBV11-2 and TRBJ2-7; 7 nucleotides agree with TRBD2. V trimming: 4 bases; J trimming: 6 bases; junction bases outside the gene matches: 15. The CDR3 spans 16 residues. CDR1 and CDR2 from the germline V gene are SGHAT and FQNNGV. The CDR3 DNA follows: TGTGCCAGCAGCTCTCGGACGGTCCTAGGGAGGGGCGAGCAGTACTTC. Encoded protein: CASSSRTVLGRGEQYF. Complete variable domain (other parts from reference TRBV11-2 and TRBJ2-7): EAGVAQSPRYKIIEKRQSVAFWCNPISGHATLYWYQQILGQGPKLLIQFQNNGVVDDSQLPKDRFSAERLKGVDSTLKIQPAKLEDSAVYLCASSSRTVLGRGEQYFGPGTRLTVT.

Regarding this clonotype: Germline and junction disagree at one end, which may indicate a read error. V and J are TRBV3-1 and TRBJ1-4, with D perhaps matching TRBD1 (5 bases). CDR3 length: 17 amino acids. Germline CDR1 is LGHDT and CDR2 is YNNKEL (reference sequence). CDR3 loop: CANSQDTAGSTNEKLFF. The CDR3 bases are TGTGCCAACAGCCAAGATACGGCAGGGTCAACTAATGAAAAACTGTTTTTT.

The genes are TRBV6-2 or TRBV6-3 and TRBJ2-1; D is undetermined. The CDR3 is made up of 15 amino acids. Trimming left V 9 bases short and J 2 bases short, with 17 bases between. The germline V gene has CDR1 MNHEY and CDR2 SVGEGT. CDR3 sequence: CASCRGGFAYNEQFF. CDR3 DNA: TGTGCCAGTTGCCGAGGTGGCTTTGCCTACAATGAGCAGTTCTTC.

The rearrangement joins TRBV7-9 to TRBJ2-7; TRBD1 or TRBD2 may be the D gene (7 bases each). The CDR3 is made up of 15 amino acids. Trimming removed 2 bases at V and 1 base at J, with 12 bases between. The germline V gene encodes CDR1 SEHNR and CDR2 FQNEAQ (reference sequence). The CDR3 protein is CASSLQGGGSYEQYF. The DNA for the CDR3 is TGTGCCAGCAGCTTACAGGGGGGGGGATCCTACGAGCAGTACTTC.

The chain employs TRBV28 and TRBJ2-5; perhaps D is TRBD1 or TRBD2 (5 bases each). V lost 6 bases and J 9 bases, leaving 20 bases between the germline ends. Germline lookup yields CDR1 MDHEN and CDR2 SYDVKM. This CDR3 contains 14 residues. CDR3 in amino acids: CASRPGTEVRAQYF. CDR3 nucleotides: TGTGCCAGCAGGCCAGGGACCGAAGTCCGGGCCCAGTACTTC.

This clonotype was seen more than once but under ten times. The rearrangement joins TRBV10-3 to TRBJ2-1, with TRBD2 identical over 13 bases. V was pared by 4 bases and J by 6 bases, with 3 bases of the junction left unmatched. Per the germline V gene, CDR1 is ENHRY and CDR2 is SYGVKD. CDR3 size: 15 residues. The CDR3 loop reads CAISAGLAGLNEQFF. CDR3 DNA: TGTGCCATCAGTGCGGGACTAGCGGGACTCAATGAGCAGTTCTTC.

This clonotype was detected only a few times. This sequence joins TRBV28 and TRBJ2-7; either TRBD1 or TRBD2 may supply D (5 bases each). V was shortened by 1 base and J by 12 bases, with 16 bases between the two germline ends. CDR1 and CDR2 from the germline V gene are MDHEN and SYDVKM. CDR3 length: 13 amino acids. Here the CDR3 DNA reads TGTGCCAGCAGTTTATTGAGGGGTTTTGCGCGGTACTTC. Residues: CASSLLRGFARYF. The whole variable domain, remainder taken from reference TRBV28 and TRBJ2-7, is DVKVTQSSRYLVKRTGEKVFLECVQDMDHENMFWYRQDPGLGLRLIYFSYDVKMKEKGDIPEGYSVSREKKERFSLILESASTNQTSMYLCASSLLRGFARYFGPGTRLTVT.

This sequence joins TRBV20-1 and TRBJ2-3; 8 bases are shared with TRBD1. The junction had 5 bases not matched to a gene; V was cut back by 3 bases and J by 3 bases. Looked up from germline, CDR1 is DFQATT and CDR2 is SNEGSKA (reference sequence). The length of the CDR3 is 14 residues. The CDR3, as DNA: TGCAGTGCTAGTAGGACAGGGAGGACAGATACGCAGTATTTT. Its translation: CSASRTGRTDTQYF.

This chain connects TRBV5-1 to TRBJ2-7; D ambiguous. The CDR3 sequence is 15 residues long. Germline loops: CDR1 SGHRS, CDR2 YFSETQ. The V end was cut by 4 bases, the J end by 6 bases, with 20 bases between. CDR3 coding DNA: TGCGCCAGCAGCCTCAATCTCAACTCCTTGGTCGAGCAGTACTTC. Translating it yields CASSLNLNSLVEQYF.